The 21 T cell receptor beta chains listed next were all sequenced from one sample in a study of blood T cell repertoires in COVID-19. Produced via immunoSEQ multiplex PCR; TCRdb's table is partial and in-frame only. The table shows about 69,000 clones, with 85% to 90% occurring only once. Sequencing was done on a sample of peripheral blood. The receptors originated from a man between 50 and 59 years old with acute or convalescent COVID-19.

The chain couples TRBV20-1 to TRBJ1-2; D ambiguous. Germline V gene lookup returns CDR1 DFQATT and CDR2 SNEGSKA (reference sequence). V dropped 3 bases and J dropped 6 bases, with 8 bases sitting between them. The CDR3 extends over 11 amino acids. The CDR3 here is CSARPQNGYTF. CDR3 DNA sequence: TGCAGTGCTAGGCCACAGAATGGCTACACCTTC.

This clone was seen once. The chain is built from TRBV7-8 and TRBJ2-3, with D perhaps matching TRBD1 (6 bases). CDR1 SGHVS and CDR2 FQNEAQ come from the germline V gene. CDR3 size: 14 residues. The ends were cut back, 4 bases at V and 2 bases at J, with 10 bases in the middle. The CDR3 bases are TGTGCCAGCAGCTGGACAGCTATCACAGATACGCAGTATTTT. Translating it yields CASSWTAITDTQYF.

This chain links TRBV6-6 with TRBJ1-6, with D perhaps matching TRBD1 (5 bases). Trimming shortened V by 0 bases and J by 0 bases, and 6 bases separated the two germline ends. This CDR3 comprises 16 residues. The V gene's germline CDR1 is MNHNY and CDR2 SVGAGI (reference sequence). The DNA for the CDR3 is TGTGCCAGCAGTTACTCGGGGGGCTCCTATAATTCACCCCTCCACTTT. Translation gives CASSYSGGSYNSPLHF.

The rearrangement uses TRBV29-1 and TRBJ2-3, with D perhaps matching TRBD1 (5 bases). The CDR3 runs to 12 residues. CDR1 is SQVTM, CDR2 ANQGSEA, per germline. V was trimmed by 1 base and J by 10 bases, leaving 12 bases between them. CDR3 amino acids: CSVEGVGRAQYF. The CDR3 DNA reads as TGCAGCGTTGAAGGGGTGGGGCGCGCGCAGTATTTT.

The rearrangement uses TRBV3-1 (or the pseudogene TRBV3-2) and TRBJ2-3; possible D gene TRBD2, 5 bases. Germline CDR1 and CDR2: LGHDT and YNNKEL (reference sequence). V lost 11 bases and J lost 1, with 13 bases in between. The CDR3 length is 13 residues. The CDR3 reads CACGRSGTDTQYF. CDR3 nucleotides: TGTGCCTGTGGCCGTAGCGGCACAGATACGCAGTATTTT.

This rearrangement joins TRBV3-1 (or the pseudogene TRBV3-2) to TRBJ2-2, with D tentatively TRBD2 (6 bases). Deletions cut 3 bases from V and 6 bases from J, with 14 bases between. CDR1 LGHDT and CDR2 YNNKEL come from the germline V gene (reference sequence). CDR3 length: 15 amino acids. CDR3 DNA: TGTGCCAGCAGCCATCATGGGGGGTCAGCCGGGGAGCTGTTTTTT. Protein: CASSHHGGSAGELFF.

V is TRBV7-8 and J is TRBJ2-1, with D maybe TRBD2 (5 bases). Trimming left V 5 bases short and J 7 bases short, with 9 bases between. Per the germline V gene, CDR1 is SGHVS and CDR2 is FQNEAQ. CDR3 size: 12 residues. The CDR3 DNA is TGTGCCAGCAGCCCCCGGACTAATGAGCAGTTCTTC. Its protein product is CASSPRTNEQFF.

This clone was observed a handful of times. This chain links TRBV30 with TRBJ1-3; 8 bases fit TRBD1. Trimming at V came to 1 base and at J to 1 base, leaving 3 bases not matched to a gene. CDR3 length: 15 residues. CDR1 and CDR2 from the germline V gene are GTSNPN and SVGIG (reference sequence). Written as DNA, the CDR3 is TGTGCCTGGAGTGGGGGACAGGAATCTGGAAACACCATATATTTT. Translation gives CAWSGGQESGNTIYF.

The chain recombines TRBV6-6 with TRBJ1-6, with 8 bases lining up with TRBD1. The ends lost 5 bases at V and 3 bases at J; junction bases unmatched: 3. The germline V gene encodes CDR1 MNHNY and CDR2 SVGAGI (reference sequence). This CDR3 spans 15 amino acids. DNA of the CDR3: TGTGCCAGCAGTAAAGGACAGGGCTATAATTCACCCCTCCACTTT. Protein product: CASSKGQGYNSPLHF.

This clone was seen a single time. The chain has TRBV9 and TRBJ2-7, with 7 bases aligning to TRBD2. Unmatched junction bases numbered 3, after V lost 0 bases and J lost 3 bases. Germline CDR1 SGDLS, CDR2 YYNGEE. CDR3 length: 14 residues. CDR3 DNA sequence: TGTGCCAGCAGCGTAGAGCTAGCGGACTACGAGCAGTACTTC. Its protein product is CASSVELADYEQYF.

The CDR3 DNA reads TGCAGTGCTAGTGTAGCGGGTGGGGTTAGGAGAGAGACCCAGTACTTC. The encoded protein is CSASVAGGVRRETQYF. The chain recombines TRBV20-1 with TRBJ2-5; 7 bases are shared with TRBD2. The germline CDR1 and CDR2 sequences are DFQATT and SNEGSKA (reference sequence). Losses at the gene ends were 3 bases for V and 4 bases for J; bases not matched to a gene: 14. This CDR3 is 16 amino acids long.

This CDR3 reads CASSLSPGERTGAGNTIYF. The CDR3 DNA reads as TGCGCCAGCAGCCTCTCCCCCGGGGAAAGGACAGGGGCCGGAAACACCATATATTTT. The rearrangement joins TRBV4-1 to TRBJ1-3; TRBD1 aligns across 9 bases. V was clipped by 4 bases and J by 4 bases; unmatched bases: 17. Germline V gives CDR1 MGHRA, CDR2 YSYEKL. The CDR3 is made up of 19 amino acids.

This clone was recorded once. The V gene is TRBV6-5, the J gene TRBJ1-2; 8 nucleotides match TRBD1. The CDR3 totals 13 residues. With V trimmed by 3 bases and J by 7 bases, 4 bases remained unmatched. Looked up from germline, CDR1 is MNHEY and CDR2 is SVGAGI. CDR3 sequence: CASSYRTGIGYTF. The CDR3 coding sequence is TGTGCCAGCAGTTATAGGACAGGGATTGGCTACACCTTC.

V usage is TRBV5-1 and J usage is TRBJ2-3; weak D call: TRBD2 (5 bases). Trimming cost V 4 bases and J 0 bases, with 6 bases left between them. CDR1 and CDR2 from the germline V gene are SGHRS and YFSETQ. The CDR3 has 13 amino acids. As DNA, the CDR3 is TGCGCCAGCAGCCGGGGAAGCACAGATACGCAGTATTTT. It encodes CASSRGSTDTQYF.

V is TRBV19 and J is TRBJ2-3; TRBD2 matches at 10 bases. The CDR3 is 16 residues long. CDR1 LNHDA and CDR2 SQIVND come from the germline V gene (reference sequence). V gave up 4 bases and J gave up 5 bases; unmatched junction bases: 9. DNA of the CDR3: TGTGCCAGTAGTAAGCAGGGACTAGCGATCGGAGATACGCAGTATTTT. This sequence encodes CASSKQGLAIGDTQYF.

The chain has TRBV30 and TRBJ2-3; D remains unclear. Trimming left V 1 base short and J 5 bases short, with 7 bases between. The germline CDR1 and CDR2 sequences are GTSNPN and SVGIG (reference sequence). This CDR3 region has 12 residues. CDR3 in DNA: TGTGCCTGGAGTGCACCGGTAGATACGCAGTATTTT. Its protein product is CAWSAPVDTQYF. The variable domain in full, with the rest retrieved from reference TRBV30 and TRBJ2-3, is SQTIHQWPATLVQPVGSPLSLECTVEGTSNPNLYWYRQAAGRGLQLLFYSVGIGQISSEVPQNLSASRPQDRQFILSSKKLLLSDSGFYLCAWSAPVDTQYFGPGTRLTVL.

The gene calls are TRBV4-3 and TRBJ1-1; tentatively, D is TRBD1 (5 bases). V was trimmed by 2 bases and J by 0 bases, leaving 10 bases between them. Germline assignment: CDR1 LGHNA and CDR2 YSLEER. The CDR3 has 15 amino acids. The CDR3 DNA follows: TGCGCCAGCAGCCAACAAGACAGAATGAACACTGAAGCTTTCTTT. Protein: CASSQQDRMNTEAFF.

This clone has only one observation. CDR3 sequence: CASSWTLNTEAFF. Written as DNA, the CDR3 is TGTGCCAGCAGCTGGACATTGAACACTGAAGCTTTCTTT. V usage is TRBV6-2 or TRBV6-3 and J usage is TRBJ1-1; maybe TRBD1 (5 bases). V shed 6 bases and J shed 0 bases, with 8 bases lying between them. Germline lookup yields CDR1 MNHEY and CDR2 SVGEGT. The CDR3 is 13 residues long.

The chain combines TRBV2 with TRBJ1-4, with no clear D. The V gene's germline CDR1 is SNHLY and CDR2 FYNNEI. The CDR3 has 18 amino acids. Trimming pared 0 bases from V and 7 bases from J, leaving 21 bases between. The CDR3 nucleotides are TGTGCCAGCAGTGAAGCGCTAGGACTCGGAGGTTTCGGTGAAAAACTGTTTTTT. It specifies CASSEALGLGGFGEKLFF.

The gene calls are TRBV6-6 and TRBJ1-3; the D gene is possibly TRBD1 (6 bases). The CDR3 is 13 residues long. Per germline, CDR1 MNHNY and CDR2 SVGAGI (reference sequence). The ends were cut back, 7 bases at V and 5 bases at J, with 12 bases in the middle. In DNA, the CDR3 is TGTGCCAGCAACAGGGATAATAGAAACACCATATATTTT. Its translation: CASNRDNRNTIYF.

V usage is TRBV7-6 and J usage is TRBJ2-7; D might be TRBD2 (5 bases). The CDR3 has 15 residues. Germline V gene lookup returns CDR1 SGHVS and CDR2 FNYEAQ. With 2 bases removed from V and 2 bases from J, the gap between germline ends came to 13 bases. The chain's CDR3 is CASSLQEVATYEQYF. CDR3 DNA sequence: TGTGCCAGCAGCTTACAGGAGGTAGCGACCTACGAGCAGTACTTC.